This TCR beta chain was identified in a study of blood T cell repertoires in COVID-19. Study in general: The origin of the acute and convalescent COVID-19 samples was the United States, Italy and Spain. From T cells, B-cell-depleted T cells, or PBMCs came the material, which was cDNA or gDNA.

Per the authors' pipeline: For nucleated cells, counts were estimated from reference gene primer amplification. Clones were read by immunoSEQ multiplex PCR, and TCRdb kept only the in-frame ones, dropping some. V and J calls and clone size are those listed in that table; D and trimming were worked out from the DNA. The profile covers around 57,000 clones, with approximately 91% appearing a single time and 3.9% taken by the ten largest. Between the trimmed V and J ends, which lost 9 bases and 4 bases, there was a span of 14 bases. This CDR3 comprises 13 residues. Germline V gives CDR1 KGHDR, CDR2 SFDVKD.

The specimen was peripheral blood. The origin of this receptor is a man aged 50 to 60 with acute or convalescent COVID-19. The J gene is TRBJ1-1, the V gene TRBV24-1; D is possibly TRBD1 (6 bases). CDR3 sequence reads: CATVDQGFTEAFF. CDR3 nucleotides: TGTGCCACCGTGGACCAGGGGTTCACTGAAGCTTTCTTT.